Each of the 19 T cell receptor beta chains below was sequenced from the same sample in a study of graft-versus-host responses after intestinal transplantation. Profiling relied on immunoSEQ multiplex PCR, and the TCRdb table lists in-frame clones only, not all of them. Found here are around 69,000 clones, 85% to 90% of them singletons; the top ten hold less than 5%. The antigens of these receptors remain unknown. The sequenced sample was unstimulated CD8+ T cells sorted from spleen or lymph node cells, obtained before transplant. Receptors originate from a human donor who was the organ donor for an intestinal transplant.

The rearrangement joins TRBV15 to TRBJ1-6; no definite D call. V lost 0 bases and J 9 bases, leaving 9 bases between the germline ends. Per the germline V gene, CDR1 is LNHNV and CDR2 is YYDKDF (reference sequence). There are 14 residues in the CDR3. CDR3 nucleotide sequence: TGTGCCACCAGCAGAGAGGGAGCGGGTTCACCCCTCCACTTT. This encodes CATSREGAGSPLHF. Full variable domain (rest looked up from reference TRBV15 and TRBJ1-6): DAMVIQNPRYQVTQFGKPVTLSCSQTLNHNVMYWYQQKSSQAPKLLFHYYDKDFNNEADTPDNFQSRRPNTSFCFLDIRSPGLGDTAMYLCATSREGAGSPLHFGNGTRLTVT.

CDR3 sequence (DNA): TGTGCCAGCAGCCAAACGACATACTCTAACTATGGCTACACCTTC. This gives the protein CASSQTTYSNYGYTF. The chain carries TRBV4-2 and TRBJ1-2, with D unclear. The CDR3 contains 15 residues. Germline CDR1 and CDR2: LGHNA and YNFKEQ. Trimming shortened V by 2 bases and J by 0 bases, and 10 bases separated the two germline ends.

This chain uses TRBV29-1 with TRBJ1-2; tentatively, D is TRBD1 (5 bases). Trimming cost V 4 bases and J 5 bases, with 17 bases left between them. Germline assignment: CDR1 SQVTM and CDR2 ANQGSEA. The CDR3 has 14 residues. The CDR3 region is CSVVVRGLGYGYTF. CDR3 in DNA: TGCAGCGTTGTCGTGCGGGGGTTGGGGTATGGCTACACCTTC.

The sample holds one count of this clone. This rearrangement joins TRBV7-2 to TRBJ2-3; 7 bases map to TRBD1. Germline values: CDR1 SGHTA, CDR2 FQGNSA. Trimming removed 0 bases from V and 3 bases from J; junction bases left unmatched: 12. The CDR3 loop spans 18 amino acids. The CDR3: CASSLAGGAGGYTDTQYF. Written as DNA, the CDR3 is TGTGCCAGCAGCTTAGCGGGTGGGGCAGGGGGTTATACAGATACGCAGTATTTT.

The chain links TRBV4-2 to TRBJ2-1, with 8 nucleotides matching TRBD2. V lost 6 bases and J lost 8; bases outside the gene matches: 12. Germline loops: CDR1 LGHNA, CDR2 YNFKEQ. The CDR3 length is 15 residues. CDR3 sequence (DNA): TGTGCCAGCAGTTCAGTCACGGGGGGGGGATATGAGCAGTTCTTC. This codes for CASSSVTGGGYEQFF.

The chain employs TRBV15 and TRBJ2-1; TRBD2 matches at 9 bases. Trimming took 0 bases from V and 2 from J; bases not matched to a gene: 5. The CDR3 contains 17 residues. Germline CDR1 is LNHNV and CDR2 is YYDKDF (reference sequence). The CDR3: CATSRDASGDTYNEQFF. CDR3 coding DNA: TGTGCCACCAGCAGAGATGCTAGCGGGGACACCTACAATGAGCAGTTCTTC.

The genes are TRBV7-3 and TRBJ2-1, with TRBD2 identical over 11 bases. The V segment lost 5 bases and the J segment 8 bases; nucleotides outside the gene matches: 11. CDR3 length equals 16 residues. CDR1 and CDR2 from the germline V gene are SGHTA and FQGTGA. Written as DNA, the CDR3 is TGTGCCAGCAGCCCCTCTGAGACTAGCGGGGTCCATGAGCAGTTCTTC. Translation: CASSPSETSGVHEQFF. Complete variable domain (other parts from reference TRBV7-3 and TRBJ2-1): GAGVSQTPSNKVTEKGKYVELRCDPISGHTALYWYRQSLGQGPEFLIYFQGTGAADDSGLPNDRFFAVRPEGSVSTLKIQRTERGDSAVYLCASSPSETSGVHEQFFGPGTRLTVL.

The J gene is TRBJ1-6, the V gene TRBV19, with D maybe TRBD1 (5 bases). The CDR3 is made up of 15 amino acids. CDR1 is LNHDA, CDR2 SQIVND, per germline (reference sequence). The V end lost 3 bases, the J end lost 7 bases, and 13 bases lay between the germline ends. CDR3 DNA: TGTGCCAGTAGTATGGGGCCGCCGAGAAATTCACCCCTCCACTTT. Protein sequence: CASSMGPPRNSPLHF.

V and J are TRBV5-1 and TRBJ1-1; 9 bases line up with TRBD1. This CDR3 has 14 amino acids. CDR1 and CDR2 from the germline V gene are SGHRS and YFSETQ. The trim removed 3 bases at V and 5 bases at J, leaving 5 bases unmatched. CDR3 DNA: TGCGCCAGCAGCTACGGGACAGGGTTGACTGAAGCTTTCTTT. It encodes CASSYGTGLTEAFF.

J is TRBJ2-7 and V is TRBV6-1, with D possibly matching TRBD1 (6 bases). V lost 3 bases and J lost 2, with 11 bases in between. CDR1 MNHNS and CDR2 SASEGT come from the germline V gene. The CDR3 is made up of 14 amino acids. The CDR3 sequence is CASSETGAPYEQYV. The CDR3 nucleotides are TGTGCCAGCAGTGAGACAGGAGCCCCCTACGAGCAGTACGTC.

The genes are TRBV11-2 and TRBJ1-1; D perhaps matches TRBD1 (6 bases). CDR3 length: 17 amino acids. Germline V gives CDR1 SGHAT, CDR2 FQNNGV. With 3 bases removed from V and 1 base from J, the gap between germline ends came to 18 bases. The CDR3 spells CASSLDSAGQRNTEAFF. CDR3 DNA: TGTGCCAGCAGCTTGGACTCCGCAGGACAGAGGAACACTGAAGCTTTCTTT.

The chain employs TRBV12-2 and TRBJ2-5; the table's D call, TRBD2, has no DNA check behind it. TRBV12-2 is classified as a pseudogene. The CDR3 length is 19 residues. CDR3 in amino acids: CASRFPRTSALLSPETQYF. CDR3 bases: TGTGCAAGTCGCTTCCCCCGGACTAGCGCTCTTTTATCTCCAGAGACCCAGTACTTC.

The chain employs TRBV6-6 and TRBJ2-5; perhaps TRBD1 as D (5 bases). Trimming took off 4 bases at V and 2 bases at J, with 14 bases between the two ends. The CDR3 consists of 15 residues. Germline V gene lookup returns CDR1 MNHNY and CDR2 SVGAGI (reference sequence). CDR3 in DNA: TGTGCCAGCAGTTCCGCACAGGATCCTCAAGAGACCCAGTACTTC. Protein sequence: CASSSAQDPQETQYF.

This chain links TRBV14 with TRBJ2-1, with 7 bases identical to TRBD2. Germline V gene lookup returns CDR1 SGHDN and CDR2 FVKESK. The V and J ends lost 4 bases and 8 bases, in that order; junction bases with no gene match: 8. The CDR3 sequence is 14 residues long. Here the CDR3 reads CASSLRDYRDEQFF. CDR3 in DNA: TGTGCCAGCAGCCTAAGGGACTATCGGGATGAGCAGTTCTTC.

The genes are TRBV6-1 and TRBJ1-1; 7 bases map to TRBD1. The CDR3 is 14 residues long. CDR1 and CDR2 (germline): MNHNS, SASEGT. Losses at the gene ends were 7 bases for V and 2 bases for J; bases not matched to a gene: 7. The CDR3 is CASTRGDGNTEAFF. The CDR3 coding sequence is TGTGCCAGCACCAGGGGGGACGGAAACACTGAAGCTTTCTTT.

This clone was observed once. This sequence joins TRBV11-2 and TRBJ2-3; TRBD2 might be the D (5 bases). Trimming removed 1 base at V and 7 bases at J, with 12 bases between. The germline V gene has CDR1 SGHAT and CDR2 FQNNGV. This CDR3 is built from 14 residues. CDR3 loop: CASSLAGSSNTQYF. The CDR3 coding sequence is TGTGCCAGCAGCTTAGCGGGGAGTTCTAATACGCAGTATTTT.

V and J are TRBV4-1 and TRBJ2-1; 9 bases are a match to TRBD1. There are 17 residues in the CDR3. After removal of 4 bases from V and 0 bases from J, the junction contained 7 bases not matched to a gene. Germline lookup yields CDR1 MGHRA and CDR2 YSYEKL. The CDR3, as DNA: TGCGCCAGCAGCCCACGTGGACAGGGGAGCTCCTACAATGAGCAGTTCTTC. Protein: CASSPRGQGSSYNEQFF.

The CDR3 region is CASSSPGLAGAPYNEQFF. The CDR3 DNA is TGTGCCAGCAGTTCGCCGGGACTAGCGGGGGCCCCCTACAATGAGCAGTTCTTC. The rearrangement joins TRBV27 to TRBJ2-1; 14 nucleotides line up with TRBD2. Per the germline V gene, CDR1 is MNHEY and CDR2 is SMNVEV (reference sequence). This CDR3 contains 18 residues. Unmatched junction bases numbered 7, after V lost 4 bases and J lost 2 bases.

This clone has only a few counts. The chain is built from TRBV4-1 and TRBJ2-6; 7 bases align to TRBD2. Germline loops: CDR1 MGHRA, CDR2 YSYEKL. The CDR3 has 16 residues. Trimming removed 0 bases from V and 3 bases from J; junction bases left unmatched: 2. The CDR3 coding sequence is TGCGCCAGCAGCCAAGATCGGGGGGATGGGGCCAACGTCCTGACTTTC. It translates to CASSQDRGDGANVLTF.